This TCR beta chain was sequenced during a study of lymphopenia after photon versus proton radiotherapy. The table came from immunoSEQ multiplex PCR; TCRdb's copy has only in-frame clones and leaves some out. The repertoire consists of about 24,000 clones, with about 85% occurring once and the leading ten covering over 15%. Overall study results and limits: Authors raise, but do not show, better survival with proton therapy. Oligoclonal CD8+ Temra expansion after nadir drove photon patients' diversity drop. A bigger post-nadir fall in TCR diversity correlated inversely with survival time in deceased patients. Under photons, naive T cells and diversity fell while effector/memory populations rose.

On this clone itself: Its specificity is not known.

The origin of this receptor is a man in his 60s with pancreatic cancer. Source: peripheral blood, taken from a patient treated with photon-based radiotherapy.

The CDR3 region has the DNA TGTGCCAGCAAGTGGGGGACAGGGACAACAGATACGCAGTATTTT. Its translation is CASKWGTGTTDTQYF. The chain joins TRBV7-9 to TRBJ2-3; 9 bases agree with TRBD1. Germline V gene sequence: CDR1 SEHNR, CDR2 FQNEAQ (reference sequence). This CDR3 is built from 15 residues. The ends lost 7 bases at V and 3 bases at J; junction bases unmatched: 8.